This TCR beta chain was profiled in a study of blood T cell repertoires in COVID-19. At the level of the study: Samples came from the United States, Italy and Spain, spanning acute and convalescent COVID-19. Sample material is recorded as cDNA or gDNA derived from T cells, B-cell-depleted T cells, or PBMCs.

This CDR3 has 16 residues. Germline V gene data show CDR1 as SGHNT and CDR2 as YYREEE (reference sequence). J lost 0 bases, V lost 4 bases, and 7 bases had no gene match. Original methodology: Cell counts per sample came from amplifying reference gene primers. Sequencing was performed with immunoSEQ multiplex PCR; in TCRdb, only in-frame clones are kept and a portion is missing. From that table come the V and J calls and clone size; the DNA was used to work out D and trimming. The top ten clones hold roughly 21% of a sample with about 74,000 clones, 60% to 85% of them seen once. The chain links TRBV5-4 to TRBJ2-7, with TRBD1 identical over 10 bases. The sequenced sample was peripheral blood. The sequence was obtained from a man in his 70s with acute or convalescent COVID-19. The CDR3 DNA sequence: TGTGCCAGCAGCGGGGGACAGGGGCGAATCTCCTACGAGCAGTACTTC. This translates into CASSGGQGRISYEQYF.